This TCR beta chain was found in a study of tumor and adjacent non-tumor tissue in lung cancer. The template was RNA from unsorted bulk tissue. This non-tumor lung sample came from over 3 cm beyond the tumor edge. Donors were chemotherapy-naive, newly diagnosed lung cancer surgical patients in China, August–late 2014. This clonotype occurred a few times. A read error is possible here, since a much larger clone lies one base away. TCRbeta libraries were built with three rounds of nested PCR, modified from ARM-PCR. In TCRdb, the multiplex PCR reads were re-called with MiXCR into one record per CDR3 protein. Of 65,000 to 85,000 distinct CDR3 sequences listed, more than 65% are singletons. Looked up from germline, CDR1 is SGHVS and CDR2 is FQNEAQ. The CDR3 runs 15 residues.

The sample taken for sequencing was distant non-tumor lung tissue. This rearrangement joins TRBV7-8 to TRBJ2-5, with 13 positions matching TRBD2. The sequence derives from a man aged 60 to 69 with non-small cell lung cancer. CDR3 region: CASSAGLAGAETQHF. CDR3 nucleotides: TGTGCCAGCAGCGCCGGACTAGCGGGAGCCGAGACCCAGCACTTC.